Below, 25 T cell receptor beta chains from the same sample are listed, as sequenced in a study of naive and memory T cell subsets. The study's findings and limits: Possibly reflecting memory cells re-expressing CD45RA, a few larger clonotypes occurred in naive repertoires, especially CD8.

Their antigen targets remain unknown. Both TRBC1 and TRBC2 were covered by a beta constant-region primer of two equimolar oligonucleotides. Ligated cDNA was amplified by four rounds of PCR with nested alpha and beta constant-region primers and SP2. TCRdb called the UMI-ligation and nested PCR reads again in MiXCR, with one record for every CDR3 protein. Of around 140,000 distinct CDR3 sequences listed, under 25% were seen once; the top ten hold about 0.57%. What was sequenced was naive CD8+ T cells from blood. The source of these receptors is a human donor in good health.

This clonotype was seen a few times. The chain uses TRBV13 and TRBJ2-5; D is tentatively TRBD1 or TRBD2 (5 bases each). The V gene's germline CDR1 is PRHDT and CDR2 FYEKMQ (reference sequence). Trimming took 5 bases from V and 0 from J, leaving 13 bases between them. This CDR3 is 15 amino acids long. In DNA, the CDR3 is TGTGCCAGCAGCACCCGGGACGGAAACCAAGAGACCCAGTACTTC. The encoded protein is CASSTRDGNQETQYF.

This clonotype was observed a few times. This chain uses TRBV29-1 with TRBJ2-5; 9 nucleotides match TRBD1. The V and J ends lost 6 bases and 5 bases, in that order; junction bases with no gene match: 7. Germline CDR1 reads SQVTM; CDR2 reads ANQGSEA. The CDR3 consists of 13 residues. The CDR3, as DNA: TGCAGCGTAGCCGGGACAGGGTCGGAGACCCAGTACTTC. Protein: CSVAGTGSETQYF.

The chain carries TRBV15 and TRBJ2-7, with TRBD2 matching over 10 bases. Germline V lookup: CDR1 LNHNV, CDR2 YYDKDF (reference sequence). The J segment lost 2 bases and the V segment lost 6 bases, leaving 10 bases of the junction unmatched. The CDR3 is made up of 16 amino acids. Written as DNA, the CDR3 is TGTGCCACCAGTAGCGCTACTAGCGGGATTACCTACGAGCAGTACTTC. This gives the protein CATSSATSGITYEQYF.

The V gene is TRBV6-6, the J gene TRBJ1-6; D remains unclear. The length of the CDR3 is 18 residues. V was shortened by 0 bases and J by 3 bases, with 15 bases between the two germline ends. Germline assignment: CDR1 MNHNY and CDR2 SVGAGI (reference sequence). Here the CDR3 reads CASSYSPRMEGYNSPLHF. The CDR3 coding sequence is TGTGCCAGCAGTTACTCCCCCCGGATGGAGGGCTATAATTCACCCCTCCACTTT.

The rearrangement links TRBV6-6 to TRBJ2-7; 7 bases are a match to TRBD2. CDR3 length: 14 residues. Germline V gene lookup returns CDR1 MNHNY and CDR2 SVGAGI (reference sequence). With V trimmed by 2 bases and J by 4 bases, 5 bases remained unmatched. Here the CDR3 reads CASSYGLVVYEQYF. The CDR3 DNA follows: TGTGCCAGCAGTTACGGACTAGTCGTGTACGAGCAGTACTTC.

The rearrangement uses TRBV27 and TRBJ2-1, with 8 bases identical to TRBD1. Germline V gene data show CDR1 as MNHEY and CDR2 as SMNVEV (reference sequence). CDR3 length equals 14 residues. Trimming took 6 bases from V and 12 from J; bases not matched to a gene: 13. The CDR3 sequence: CASSKGTGHGGQFF. The CDR3 DNA is TGTGCCAGCAGCAAAGGGACAGGACATGGAGGGCAGTTCTTC.

V usage is TRBV6-2 or TRBV6-3 and J usage is TRBJ2-3, with 7 bases lining up with TRBD1. Germline V gene lookup returns CDR1 MNHEY and CDR2 SVGEGT. CDR3 length: 17 amino acids. V shed 6 bases and J 1 base; nucleotides not matched to a gene: 13. The CDR3 sequence: CASSSKQGSEGTDTQYF. CDR3 nucleotides: TGTGCCAGCAGCTCTAAACAGGGGTCTGAGGGCACAGATACGCAGTATTTT.

In its sample, this clonotype was seen a few times. The chain couples TRBV3-1 to TRBJ2-1; D ambiguous. Trimming left V 4 bases short and J 0 bases short, with 16 bases between. The CDR3 contains 17 residues. Germline assignment: CDR1 LGHDT and CDR2 YNNKEL (reference sequence). CDR3 region: CASSRPPGFSSYNEQFF. The CDR3 nucleotides are TGTGCCAGCAGCCGGCCCCCGGGTTTTAGCTCCTACAATGAGCAGTTCTTC.

V usage is TRBV18 and J usage is TRBJ1-6, with TRBD1 matching over 7 bases. The CDR3 is 16 amino acids. Trimming removed 4 bases from V and 13 bases from J; junction bases left unmatched: 16. Per the germline V gene, CDR1 is KGHSH and CDR2 is LQKENI. CDR3 coding DNA: TGTGCCAGCTCACACCCGGACAGGAGTGCCAGGGATCCCCTCCACTTT. Translation gives CASSHPDRSARDPLHF.

This clonotype was picked up many times. The gene calls are TRBV10-1 and TRBJ2-7; 7 bases fit TRBD2. V lost 5 bases to trimming and J lost 6 bases; unmatched junction nucleotides: 16. The germline V gene has CDR1 WNHNN and CDR2 SYGVQD (reference sequence). The CDR3 contains 16 residues. The CDR3 DNA reads TGCGCCAGCAGTCCAGACTCGGCTGGCGGGAGACGCGAGCAGTACTTC. Protein sequence: CASSPDSAGGRREQYF.

The rearrangement joins TRBV4-1 to TRBJ2-7, with D possibly matching TRBD2 (5 bases). The CDR3 is 13 amino acids. Trimming took 1 base from V and 6 from J, leaving 10 bases between them. Germline V lookup: CDR1 MGHRA, CDR2 YSYEKL. Here the CDR3 DNA reads TGCGCCAGCAGCCAAGTTTTGGCGGGCGAGCAGTACTTC. Protein: CASSQVLAGEQYF.

V usage is TRBV2 and J usage is TRBJ2-3; perhaps TRBD2 as D (6 bases). Germline loops: CDR1 SNHLY, CDR2 FYNNEI. The CDR3 consists of 15 residues. Between the trimmed V and J ends, which lost 2 bases and 0 bases, there was a span of 9 bases. The CDR3 DNA follows: TGTGCCAGCAGTGAAATTGCGGGGAGCACAGATACGCAGTATTTT. It specifies CASSEIAGSTDTQYF.

This clonotype was seen only once. V gene TRBV7-9 combines with J gene TRBJ1-1; D ambiguous. The V and J ends lost 10 bases and 0 bases respectively, with 9 bases between them. Germline V gene sequence: CDR1 SEHNR, CDR2 FQNEAQ (reference sequence). The CDR3 spans 12 residues. CDR3 bases: TGTGCCACCAGAGCCATGAACACTGAAGCTTTCTTT. It yields the protein CATRAMNTEAFF. Drawing the rest from reference TRBV7-9 and TRBJ1-1, the complete variable domain is DTGVSQNPRHKITKRGQNVTFRCDPISEHNRLYWYRQTLGQGPEFLTYFQNEAQLEKSRLLSDRFSAERPKGSFSTLEIQRTEQGDSAMYLCATRAMNTEAFFGQGTRLTVV.

The rearrangement links TRBV27 to TRBJ2-7, with D perhaps TRBD2 (5 bases). The CDR3 consists of 14 residues. CDR1 is MNHEY and CDR2 is SMNVEV in the germline V gene (reference sequence). Between the trimmed V and J ends, which lost 2 bases and 3 bases, there was a span of 11 bases. Here the CDR3 DNA reads TGTGCCAGCAGTTTACGGGGTCAGATCTACGAGCAGTACTTC. Protein: CASSLRGQIYEQYF.

This clonotype was seen more than once but under ten times. The rearrangement links TRBV20-1 to TRBJ2-1; D gene ambiguous. V was cut by 2 bases and J by 5 bases, with 4 bases left in between. CDR1 DFQATT and CDR2 SNEGSKA come from the germline V gene (reference sequence). CDR3 length: 11 amino acids. CDR3 in DNA: TGCAGTGCTAGACTCGACAATGAGCAGTTCTTC. Translated, it gives CSARLDNEQFF.

Only a few counts were recorded for this clonotype. This chain connects TRBV12-3 or TRBV12-4 to TRBJ1-2; 9 bases are a match to TRBD1. Trimming at V came to 10 bases and at J to 6 bases, leaving 3 bases not matched to a gene. This CDR3 contains 11 residues. This CDR3 is CATGQGHGYTF. The DNA of the CDR3 is TGTGCCACGGGACAGGGACATGGCTACACCTTC.

The gene calls are TRBV9 and TRBJ2-1; D is perhaps TRBD2 (6 bases). CDR3 length: 15 amino acids. Germline V gene sequence: CDR1 SGDLS, CDR2 YYNGEE. Trimming took 0 bases from V and 8 from J, leaving 15 bases between them. The CDR3 reads CASSVAEGHRYEQFF. As DNA, the CDR3 is TGTGCCAGCAGCGTAGCGGAGGGCCATCGCTATGAGCAGTTCTTC.

The genes are TRBV29-1 and TRBJ2-1, with D tentatively TRBD2 (5 bases). The CDR3 runs 14 residues. Looked up from germline, CDR1 is SQVTM and CDR2 is ANQGSEA. The CDR3 DNA follows: TGCAGTGGGGAGATAGGGATGTCATACAATGAGCAGTTCTTC. Encoded protein: CSGEIGMSYNEQFF.

This clonotype was seen only a few times. The chain links TRBV6-1 to TRBJ2-3, with D possibly being TRBD1 (6 bases). The CDR3 has 18 residues. V shed 6 bases and J shed 2 bases, with 24 bases lying between them. The V gene's germline CDR1 is MNHNS and CDR2 SASEGT. The CDR3 loop reads CASRDLITGNRFTDTQYF. Here the CDR3 DNA reads TGTGCCAGCAGGGACCTCATTACAGGGAATCGATTCACAGATACGCAGTATTTT.

A remark on this clonotype: A much larger clone differs from this one at a single base, so this may be a read error. V usage is TRBV29-1 and J usage is TRBJ2-1; possible D gene TRBD2, 5 bases. Germline CDR1 SQVTM, CDR2 ANQGSEA. CDR3 length equals 13 residues. Trimming took 3 bases from V and 6 from J, leaving 12 bases between them. The chain's CDR3 is CSVDGVTCNEQFF. As DNA, the CDR3 is TGCAGCGTTGACGGGGTCACCTGCAATGAGCAGTTCTTC.

This chain links TRBV13 with TRBJ2-5; 15 bases line up with TRBD2. V gave up 5 bases and J gave up 2 bases; unmatched junction bases: 3. Germline V gene lookup returns CDR1 PRHDT and CDR2 FYEKMQ (reference sequence). The CDR3 totals 16 residues. CDR3 in DNA: TGTGCCAGCAGCCCCGGGACTAGCGGGGGGCAAGAGACCCAGTACTTC. Residues: CASSPGTSGGQETQYF. Supplemented by reference TRBV13 and TRBJ2-5, the full variable domain reads AAGVIQSPRHLIKEKRETATLKCYPIPRHDTVYWYQQGPGQDPQFLISFYEKMQSDKGSIPDRFSAQQFSDYHSELNMSSLELGDSALYFCASSPGTSGGQETQYFGPGTRLLVL.

V usage is TRBV28 and J usage is TRBJ2-1; 10 positions agree with TRBD1. This CDR3 comprises 14 residues. Germline V lookup: CDR1 MDHEN, CDR2 SYDVKM. V shed 10 bases and J 8 bases; nucleotides not matched to a gene: 11. CDR3 nucleotide sequence: TGTGCCATCACCCGGGACAGGGGTTGGTATGAGCAGTTCTTC. Protein product: CAITRDRGWYEQFF.

This clonotype was found a few times. V is TRBV13 and J is TRBJ2-1; the match to TRBD2 covers 12 bases. This CDR3 is built from 16 residues. The trim removed 5 bases at V and 6 bases at J, leaving 8 bases unmatched. Germline V gene data show CDR1 as PRHDT and CDR2 as FYEKMQ (reference sequence). CDR3: CASSTDRTSGTNEQFF. The DNA of the CDR3 is TGTGCCAGCAGCACCGATAGGACTAGCGGGACCAATGAGCAGTTCTTC. The full variable domain, with the rest looked up from reference TRBV13 and TRBJ2-1, is AAGVIQSPRHLIKEKRETATLKCYPIPRHDTVYWYQQGPGQDPQFLISFYEKMQSDKGSIPDRFSAQQFSDYHSELNMSSLELGDSALYFCASSTDRTSGTNEQFFGPGTRLTVL.

This sequence joins TRBV11-2 and TRBJ2-6, with TRBD2 matching over 9 bases. The CDR3 has 18 amino acids. V lost 1 base and J lost 4; bases outside the gene matches: 8. Germline V lookup: CDR1 SGHAT, CDR2 FQNNGV. CDR3 loop: CASSLASGDSLGANVLTF. CDR3 sequence (DNA): TGTGCCAGCAGCTTAGCTAGCGGGGACTCTCTGGGGGCCAACGTCCTGACTTTC.

In this sample, this clonotype turned up once. This chain connects TRBV10-3 to TRBJ2-7; TRBD2 is a possible D gene (6 bases). Trimming removed 5 bases at V and 2 bases at J, with 16 bases between. CDR3 length: 15 residues. Germline CDR1 is ENHRY and CDR2 is SYGVKD. CDR3 amino acids: CAISPAGKGTYEQYF. CDR3 coding DNA: TGTGCCATCAGTCCTGCGGGGAAGGGGACCTACGAGCAGTACTTC.